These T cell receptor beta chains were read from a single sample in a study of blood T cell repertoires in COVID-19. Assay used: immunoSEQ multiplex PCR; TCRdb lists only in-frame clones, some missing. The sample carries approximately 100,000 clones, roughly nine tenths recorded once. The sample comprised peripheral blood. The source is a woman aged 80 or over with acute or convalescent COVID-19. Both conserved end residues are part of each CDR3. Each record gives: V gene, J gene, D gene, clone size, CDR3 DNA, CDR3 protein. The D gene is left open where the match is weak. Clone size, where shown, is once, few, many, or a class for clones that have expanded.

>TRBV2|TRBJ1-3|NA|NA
TGTGCCAGCAGCTCGGGAAGGAAAACTGGAAACACCATATATTTT
CASSSGRKTGNTIYF
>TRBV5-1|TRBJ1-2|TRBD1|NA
TGCGCCAGCAGCCCGGGACAGGGGGCCGGTATGAACTATGGCTACACCTTC
CASSPGQGAGMNYGYTF
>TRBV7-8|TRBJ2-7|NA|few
TGTGCCAGCAGCCGGTTACAGGCAGCCTACGAGCAGTACTTC
CASSRLQAAYEQYF
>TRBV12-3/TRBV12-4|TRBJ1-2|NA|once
TGTGCCAGCAGTTATCGACAGAACTATGGCTACACCTTC
CASSYRQNYGYTF
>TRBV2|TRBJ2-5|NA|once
TGTGCCAGCGCGGGCCTGGTGGTAACCCAGTACTTC
CASAGLVVTQYF
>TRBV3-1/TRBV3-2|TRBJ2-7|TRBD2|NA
TGTGCCAGCAGCCAAGAGGTCCCGAGAGCTAGCGGGGGGGCCCACGAGCAGTACTTC
CASSQEVPRASGGAHEQYF
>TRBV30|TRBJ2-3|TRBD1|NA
TGTGCCTGGAGTGTAGGACAGGGTACCACAGATACGCAGTATTTT
CAWSVGQGTTDTQYF
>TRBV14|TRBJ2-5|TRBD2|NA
TGTGCCAGCAGCCGGGGACTAGCGCGAGAGACCCAGTACTTC
CASSRGLARETQYF
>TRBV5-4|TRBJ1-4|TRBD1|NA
TGTGCCAGCAGCTTGGGGGACAGGGGAACAACTAATGAAAAACTGTTTTTT
CASSLGDRGTTNEKLFF
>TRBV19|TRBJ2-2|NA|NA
TGTGCCAGTAGTCCCCAGGGTACCGGGGAGCTGTTTTTT
CASSPQGTGELFF
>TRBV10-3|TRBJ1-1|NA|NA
TGTGCCATCAGTGAGTCACAGACGATGAACACTGAAGCTTTCTTT
CAISESQTMNTEAFF
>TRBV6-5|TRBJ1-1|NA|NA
TGTGCCAGCAGTTACTCGGTCGAGGGGAACACTGAAGCTTTCTTT
CASSYSVEGNTEAFF
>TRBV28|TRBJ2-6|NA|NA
TGTGCCTCTGCCGGACAGATGGGCTCTGGGGCCAACGTCCTGACTTTC
CASAGQMGSGANVLTF
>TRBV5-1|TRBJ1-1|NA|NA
TGCGCCAGCAGCTACGGGGACACTGAAGCTTTCTTT
CASSYGDTEAFF
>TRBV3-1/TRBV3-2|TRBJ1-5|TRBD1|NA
TGTGCCAGCAGCCACTCCGGGACAGGGAATCAGCCCCAGCATTTT
CASSHSGTGNQPQHF
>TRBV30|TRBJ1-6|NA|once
TGTGCCTGGAGTGGCAGGGTAGGTTCACCCCTCCACTTT
CAWSGRVGSPLHF
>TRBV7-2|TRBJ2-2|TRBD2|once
TGTGCCAGCAGCTTAGTAGTAGCGGGGGGGGCGAACACCGGGGAGCTGTTTTTT
CASSLVVAGGANTGELFF
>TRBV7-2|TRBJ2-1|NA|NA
TGTGCCAGCAGCGCCATCTCCTCCTGGGCACAGTTCTTC
CASSAISSWAQFF